These T cell receptor beta chains were read from a single sample in a study of response to subunit inactivated influenza vaccine. TCRdb analysed the RT-PCR reads with MiXCR anew, one entry per CDR3 protein. The sample has around 470,000 distinct CDR3 sequences, under 8.5% seen once; the top ten hold about an eighth. This specimen consisted of PBMCs from blood, obtained around 25 months after vaccination. The receptors stem from a man between 45 and 75 years old who received an inactivated influenza vaccine. Both conserved end residues are part of each CDR3. D genes are given only for firm matches.

v_gene	d_gene	j_gene	CDR3aa
TRBV9	-	TRBJ1-2	CASSVDAGTRNYGYTF
TRBV5-6	-	TRBJ2-5	CASSLDSRGTQYF
TRBV7-8	TRBD1	TRBJ2-1	CASSSWTGGLDNEQFF
TRBV12-3/TRBV12-4	TRBD1	TRBJ1-6	CASSRQGVNSPLHF
TRBV6-2/TRBV6-3	TRBD2	TRBJ2-1	CASSPSRLAGHYNEQFF
TRBV29-1	-	TRBJ1-1	CSVGGDTEAFF
TRBV6-5	-	TRBJ2-1	CASSYSNGPYLF
TRBV4-1	-	TRBJ2-1	CASSQDPAYNEQFF
TRBV7-2	-	TRBJ2-5	CASSFLGLAFQETQYF
TRBV20-1	-	TRBJ2-5	CSASTGAQETQYF
TRBV4-3	-	TRBJ2-2	CASSPQTIKTGELFF
TRBV12-3/TRBV12-4	-	TRBJ2-7	CASSLALVSYEQYF
TRBV29-1	TRBD2	TRBJ2-1	CSVEDRVAGLNEQFF
TRBV20-1	-	TRBJ1-5	CSARMGGSNQPQHF
TRBV7-6	TRBD1	TRBJ2-1	CASSLGTGVLKSYNEQFF
TRBV3-1	-	TRBJ2-1	CASSQPDFGREQFF
TRBV20-1	-	TRBJ1-1	CRPARSGTEAFF
TRBV20-1	TRBD1	TRBJ2-1	CSAARTGAMVEQFF
TRBV18	-	TRBJ1-1	CASSPGTFEAFF
TRBV9	TRBD2	TRBJ2-7	CASSVAGTSGASDEQYF
TRBV20-1	-	TRBJ1-5	CSARPLGRQNQPQHF
TRBV23-1	-	TRBJ2-7	CASTREQSSSYEQYF
TRBV9	TRBD2	TRBJ2-7	CASSVPSGVLCEQYF
TRBV20-1	-	TRBJ2-7	CSATGASYEQYF
TRBV5-1	-	TRBJ2-7	CASSLGGSNYEQYF
TRBV6-6	-	TRBJ2-1	CASSYTTGNEQFF
TRBV20-1	-	TRBJ2-3	CSASETGYSTDTQYF
TRBV6-5	-	TRBJ1-1	CASSYEGRAFF
TRBV29-1	-	TRBJ1-3	CSVVPGPGNTIYF
TRBV24-1	-	TRBJ1-2	CATSDFSQAGGYTF
TRBV30	-	TRBJ2-3	CAWSKGETDTQYF
TRBV18	-	TRBJ2-2	CASSAPAGPGELFF
TRBV27	-	TRBJ1-5	CASSYTARQPQHF
TRBV29-1	-	TRBJ1-1	CSAYKQEAFF
TRBV4-2	-	TRBJ2-2	CASSLGTRDTGELFF
TRBV11-2	TRBD1	TRBJ2-1	CASSFVDRGPPGQFF
TRBV2	-	TRBJ1-2	CASSPKTGGRGYTF
TRBV28	-	TRBJ1-2	CASRNHLKKDKESYGYTF
TRBV6-2/TRBV6-3	-	TRBJ2-1	CASSYLMGGQHNEQFF
TRBV9	-	TRBJ2-1	CASSVQPSYNEQFF
TRBV20-1	TRBD2	TRBJ2-7	CSARDLTSAIRSYEQYF
TRBV12-3/TRBV12-4	-	TRBJ2-7	CASSLAESSYEQYF
TRBV20-1	-	TRBJ2-3	CSAREKGHTQYF
TRBV11-2	TRBD1	TRBJ2-5	CASSPGQGVFLQTQYF
TRBV9	TRBD1	TRBJ1-5	CASSMGQGNQPQHF
TRBV29-1	TRBD2	TRBJ2-1	CSGIRDYEQFF
TRBV29-1	-	TRBJ1-1	CSVEGFLGSEAFF
TRBV20-1	TRBD1	TRBJ2-4	CSARVADRVNIQYF
TRBV5-5	-	TRBJ2-5	CASSLFSPPRGETQYF
TRBV5-1	TRBD1	TRBJ1-6	CASSLERAGGSPLHF
TRBV9	TRBD2	TRBJ2-1	CASSVAELPTSGRSLSYNEQFF
TRBV10-3	-	TRBJ1-6	CAISDGQGFAPLHF
TRBV18	TRBD1	TRBJ1-5	CASSITGVAQPQHF
TRBV12-3/TRBV12-4	-	TRBJ2-7	CASTRAGGDEQYF
TRBV5-1	-	TRBJ2-2	CASSLLGGFTGELFF